Below, 21 T cell receptor beta chains from the same sample are listed, as sequenced in a study of OX40 agonist ivuxolimab in advanced cancers. Only in-frame clones appear in the TCRdb table, and some are missing; sequencing was by immunoSEQ multiplex PCR. The table has under 20,000 clones, 86% seen once. Sequenced material: CD4+ or CD8+ T cells sorted from blood, taken in a trial of the OX40 agonist ivuxolimab. These receptors came from an adult with an advanced solid tumor such as melanoma, head and neck, liver or kidney cancer.

V gene TRBV5-6 combines with J gene TRBJ1-1, with D hard to call. CDR3 size: 13 residues. The V end lost 0 bases, the J end lost 11 bases, and 14 bases lay between the germline ends. Per germline, CDR1 SGHDT and CDR2 YYEEEE. The DNA of the CDR3 is TGTGCCAGCAGCTTGGCCGCGGTCAGACGGGCTTTCTTT. Protein sequence: CASSLAAVRRAFF.

The V and J genes are TRBV5-1 and TRBJ2-3; 7 bases are shared with TRBD2. After removal of 0 bases from V and 4 bases from J, the junction contained 11 bases not matched to a gene. This CDR3 region has 17 residues. In germline, CDR1 is SGHRS, CDR2 YFSETQ. The CDR3 sequence: CASSLANAAGRSDTQYF. As DNA, the CDR3 is TGCGCCAGCAGCTTGGCCAACGCAGCGGGGAGGTCAGATACGCAGTATTTT.

The V and J genes are TRBV27 and TRBJ2-7, with no clear D. CDR1 MNHEY and CDR2 SMNVEV come from the germline V gene (reference sequence). CDR3 length: 17 residues. Here the CDR3 reads CSERTVLPLVCIYEQYF. The DNA of the CDR3 is TGTTCGGAGCGCACAGTGCTACCTCTCGTCTGCATTTACGAGCAGTACTTC.

V usage is TRBV6-5 and J usage is TRBJ1-1, with D possibly being TRBD1 (6 bases). From germline, CDR1 is MNHEY and CDR2 SVGAGI. This CDR3 region has 16 residues. Trimming left V 0 bases short and J 1 base short, with 12 bases between. CDR3 DNA: TGTGCCAGCAGTTACTCTGGCTTAGGGGGGAACACTGAAGCTTTCTTT. Translation gives CASSYSGLGGNTEAFF.

The gene calls are TRBV9 and TRBJ2-7; 11 nucleotides match TRBD2. CDR3 length: 15 residues. Germline V gives CDR1 SGDLS, CDR2 YYNGEE. The trim removed 3 bases at V and 2 bases at J, leaving 4 bases unmatched. CDR3 in amino acids: CASSAVAGGTYEQYF. The DNA for the CDR3 is TGTGCCAGCAGCGCCGTAGCGGGGGGGACCTACGAGCAGTACTTC.

The chain couples TRBV10-2 to TRBJ2-7, with D possibly matching TRBD2 (5 bases). V lost 8 bases and J lost 2, with 10 bases in between. The length of the CDR3 is 12 residues. Germline loops: CDR1 WSHSY, CDR2 SAAADI. The CDR3 DNA reads as TGCGCCAGCGGGAGTTTGCCCTACGAGCAGTACTTC. This encodes CASGSLPYEQYF.

In this sample, this clone turned up once. The V and J genes are TRBV6-5 and TRBJ1-1, with D maybe TRBD1 (5 bases). V was shortened by 6 bases and J by 0 bases, with 11 bases between the two germline ends. Germline CDR1 is MNHEY and CDR2 is SVGAGI. This CDR3 has 14 residues. The CDR3 DNA reads TGTGCCAGCAGCCCCGGGGGTATGAACACTGAAGCTTTCTTT. This sequence encodes CASSPGGMNTEAFF.

CDR3 protein: CAITPQHF. The CDR3 DNA follows: TGTGCCATCACCCCCCAGCATTTT. This chain links TRBV14 with TRBJ1-5; the D is unclear. Trimming shortened V by 10 bases and J by 10 bases, and 5 bases separated the two germline ends. The CDR3 has 8 amino acids. The germline V gene has CDR1 SGHDN and CDR2 FVKESK.

The chain recombines TRBV10-3 with TRBJ1-2, with D unresolved. Looked up from germline, CDR1 is ENHRY and CDR2 is SYGVKD. The ends were cut back, 5 bases at V and 1 base at J, with 17 bases in the middle. The CDR3 is made up of 16 amino acids. The CDR3 nucleotides are TGTGCCATCAGTACTGCTGGGCGCTCTAGTAACTATGGCTACACCTTC. The encoded protein is CAISTAGRSSNYGYTF.

V is TRBV5-4 and J is TRBJ2-2; D may be TRBD2 (7 bases). Between the trimmed V and J ends, which lost 6 bases and 6 bases, there was a span of 15 bases. CDR1 SGHNT and CDR2 YYREEE come from the germline V gene (reference sequence). This CDR3 is 14 amino acids long. For the CDR3, the DNA is TGTGCCAGCACCTCAAGGGGGGGCCCCGGGGAGCTGTTTTTT. Protein product: CASTSRGGPGELFF. The full variable domain, completed using reference TRBV5-4 and TRBJ2-2, is ETGVTQSPTHLIKTRGQQVTLRCSSQSGHNTVSWYQQALGQGPQFIFQYYREEENGRGNFPPRFSGLQFPNYSSELNVNALELDDSALYLCASTSRGGPGELFFGEGSRLTVL.

The CDR3 DNA follows: TGTGCCAGCAGTACGAGGGACGGCAGGGGGTCCAAAGAGACCCAGTACTTC. It translates to CASSTRDGRGSKETQYF. This sequence joins TRBV27 and TRBJ2-5, with TRBD1 matching over 7 bases. The V gene's germline CDR1 is MNHEY and CDR2 SMNVEV (reference sequence). The CDR3 sequence is 17 residues long. The J segment lost 3 bases and the V segment lost 5 bases, leaving 15 bases of the junction unmatched.

This chain joins TRBV5-4 and TRBJ1-5; D perhaps matches TRBD1 (6 bases). CDR1 SGHNT and CDR2 YYREEE come from the germline V gene (reference sequence). This CDR3 comprises 16 residues. Trimming removed 0 bases at V and 3 bases at J, with 13 bases between. The DNA of the CDR3 is TGTGCCAGCAGCTTGGGAGGACCGGGGGCCAATCAGCCCCAGCATTTT. Amino acids: CASSLGGPGANQPQHF. Full variable domain (missing parts from reference TRBV5-4 and TRBJ1-5): ETGVTQSPTHLIKTRGQQVTLRCSSQSGHNTVSWYQQALGQGPQFIFQYYREEENGRGNFPPRFSGLQFPNYSSELNVNALELDDSALYLCASSLGGPGANQPQHFGDGTRLSIL.

V gene TRBV15 combines with J gene TRBJ2-7; the match to TRBD2 covers 8 bases. V lost 0 bases, J lost 1 base, and 8 bases stayed unmatched. Germline assignment: CDR1 LNHNV and CDR2 YYDKDF (reference sequence). This CDR3 has 17 amino acids. The CDR3 nucleotides read TGTGCCACCAGCAGAGATCTCGTGACTAGCGCTTCCTACGAGCAGTACTTC. It codes for CATSRDLVTSASYEQYF.

This rearrangement joins TRBV5-1 to TRBJ2-3, with 8 bases identical to TRBD2. The CDR3 sequence is 15 residues long. The junction had 7 bases not matched to a gene; V was cut back by 2 bases and J by 5 bases. Germline-derived CDR1 and CDR2 are SGHRS and YFSETQ. The CDR3 region is CASSLQGLGVDTQYF. CDR3 in DNA: TGCGCCAGCAGCTTACAGGGACTAGGAGTAGATACGCAGTATTTT.

The V call is TRBV15, the J call TRBJ2-7; D possibly corresponds to TRBD2 (6 bases). The V and J ends lost 6 bases and 1 base respectively, with 13 bases between them. CDR1 and CDR2 (germline): LNHNV, YYDKDF (reference sequence). This CDR3 region has 14 residues. CDR3 protein: CATRGDSASYEQYF. CDR3 DNA sequence: TGTGCCACCAGGGGGGACTCGGCTTCCTACGAGCAGTACTTC. Together with reference TRBV15 and TRBJ2-7, the CDR3 gives the full variable domain: DAMVIQNPRYQVTQFGKPVTLSCSQTLNHNVMYWYQQKSSQAPKLLFHYYDKDFNNEADTPDNFQSRRPNTSFCFLDIRSPGLGDTAMYLCATRGDSASYEQYFGPGTRLTVT.

This chain's CDR3 is CAWSEQSSQPQHF. The CDR3 nucleotides read TGTGCCTGGAGTGAACAGTCAAGTCAGCCCCAGCATTTT. The rearrangement uses TRBV30 and TRBJ1-5, with D unclear. Trimming left V 1 base short and J 6 bases short, with 10 bases between. This CDR3 has 13 amino acids. CDR1 GTSNPN and CDR2 SVGIG come from the germline V gene (reference sequence). Drawing the rest from reference TRBV30 and TRBJ1-5, the complete variable domain is SQTIHQWPATLVQPVGSPLSLECTVEGTSNPNLYWYRQAAGRGLQLLFYSVGIGQISSEVPQNLSASRPQDRQFILSSKKLLLSDSGFYLCAWSEQSSQPQHFGDGTRLSIL.

The CDR3 here is CASSSYAGLAVWEQYF. CDR3 sequence (DNA): TGTGCCAGCAGCTCGTACGCAGGACTAGCGGTTTGGGAGCAGTACTTC. V usage is TRBV5-6 and J usage is TRBJ2-7, with 10 bases aligning to TRBD2. The V gene's germline CDR1 is SGHDT and CDR2 YYEEEE. J was trimmed by 7 bases and V by 3 bases; bases with no gene match: 13. The CDR3 is 16 amino acids.

The gene calls are TRBV27 and TRBJ2-7; D gene ambiguous. The CDR3 spans 11 residues. V was clipped by 4 bases and J by 3 bases, with 4 bases between them. Per germline, CDR1 MNHEY and CDR2 SMNVEV (reference sequence). Written as DNA, the CDR3 is TGTGCCAGCAGTTCCAGCTACGAGCAGTACTTC. This translates into CASSSSYEQYF.

Only one count was recorded for this clone. V gene TRBV29-1 combines with J gene TRBJ1-1; D is unresolved. CDR1 is SQVTM and CDR2 is ANQGSEA in the germline V gene. Trimming left V 4 bases short and J 1 base short, with 13 bases between. The CDR3 has 14 residues. The CDR3 coding sequence is TGCAGCGTTGCCCCGCAGGCTTCGAACACTGAAGCTTTCTTT. Protein product: CSVAPQASNTEAFF.

V usage is TRBV18 and J usage is TRBJ1-5; 7 positions match TRBD1. The length of the CDR3 is 14 residues. Trimming at V came to 2 bases and at J to 3 bases, leaving 1 base not matched to a gene. The V gene's germline CDR1 is KGHSH and CDR2 LQKENI. The DNA of the CDR3 is TGTGCCAGCTCACCAACAGGGGACAATCAGCCCCAGCATTTT. This sequence encodes CASSPTGDNQPQHF.

The CDR3 coding sequence is TGTGCCAGCAGCTTAGAAGGGTTTAGCAATCAGCCCCAGCATTTT. Translating gives CASSLEGFSNQPQHF. The J gene is TRBJ1-5, the V gene TRBV11-3; the D is unclear. This CDR3 has 15 amino acids. The germline V gene has CDR1 SGHNT and CDR2 YENEEA. V lost 0 bases and J 0 bases, leaving 6 bases between the germline ends.